These T cell receptor beta chains were read from a single sample in a study of regulatory dendritic cells for organ transplantation. Assay: immunoSEQ multiplex PCR; the TCRdb copy retains only in-frame clones and omits some. Counted here are tens of thousands of clones, approximately 86% occurring once; the ten biggest clones make up approximately 0.39%. Specimen: naive CD8+ T cells from blood. The receptors were sampled from a human donor in good health. CDR3s include the opening cysteine and the closing phenylalanine or tryptophan. D genes are given only for firm matches. The listing skips clone size in some rows; elsewhere it reads once, few, many or a size class.

. | . | TRBJ1-4 | TRBV5-6 | TGTGCCAGCAGCTTGGCACAGGAGATTAATGAAAAACTGTTTTTT | CASSLAQEINEKLFF
. | . | TRBJ1-5 | TRBV5-6 | TGTGCCAGCAGCTTGTTGGGGGCGGGTGGCAATCAGCCCCAGCATTTT | CASSLLGAGGNQPQHF
. | . | TRBJ1-2 | TRBV14 | TGTGCCAGCAGCCAGGAAGACAGAGTCGATGGCTACACCTTC | CASSQEDRVDGYTF
. | . | TRBJ2-7 | TRBV2 | TGTGCCAGCAGTGAGGGCCTCAGCTCCTACGAGCAGTACTTC | CASSEGLSSYEQYF
. | . | TRBJ1-1 | TRBV7-9 | TGTGCCAGCAGCCCACCTGGGAGTCCTGAAGCTTTCTTT | CASSPPGSPEAFF
few | TRBD1 | TRBJ1-1 | TRBV19 | TGTGCCAGTAGGCGTGAGTGGGACAGGGGGCGTGGTACTGAAGCTTTCTTT | CASRREWDRGRGTEAFF
. | TRBD2 | TRBJ2-1 | TRBV5-6 | TGTGCCAGCAGCTTGGAATTGATCGGACTAGCGGGGAACAATGAGCAGTTCTTC | CASSLELIGLAGNNEQFF
few | . | TRBJ1-2 | TRBV6-5 | TGTGCCAGCAGTCCCTCCGGGGGTTTAACAGGCTACACCTTC | CASSPSGGLTGYTF
. | . | TRBJ2-5 | TRBV7-9 | TGTGCCAGCAGCTTAGTTCTAGCCCAAGAGACCCAGTACTTC | CASSLVLAQETQYF
. | . | TRBJ2-3 | TRBV6-5 | TGTGCCAGCAGTAGGCAGGGGAGACCAGATACGCAGTATTTT | CASSRQGRPDTQYF
. | . | TRBJ2-2 | TRBV19 | TGTGCCAGTAGGGCTCCGAACACCGGGGAGCTGTTTTTT | CASRAPNTGELFF
. | TRBD1 | TRBJ1-2 | TRBV5-6 | TGTGCCAGCAGCAACCTCGGGACAGGGGGCGACGGCTACACCTTC | CASSNLGTGGDGYTF
. | TRBD2 | TRBJ2-1 | TRBV5-6 | TGTGCCAGCAGCTCTCAGAGCGGGACCTCCTACAATGAGCAGTTCTTC | CASSSQSGTSYNEQFF
. | TRBD2 | TRBJ2-7 | TRBV7-8 | TGTGCCAGCAGCTTAGAAGGCCCGGGGGGCTACGAGCAGTACTTC | CASSLEGPGGYEQYF